These T cell receptor beta chains were read from a single sample in a study of cytomegalovirus exposure and HLA in healthy donors. Clones were read by immunoSEQ multiplex PCR, and TCRdb kept only the in-frame ones, dropping some. The table lists tens of thousands of clones, about three fifths of them singletons, with approximately 5.8% in the top ten. The sequencing input was PBMCs. The receptors come from a woman aged 25 to 39 in good health and CMV-seropositive. Each CDR3 is given with its conserved first and last residue. D genes are given only for firm matches. Part of the rows lack a size; the others show once, few, many or a class for expanded clones.

TRBD1	NA	TRBV10-2	TRBJ1-2	TGCGCCAGCAGTGAGAGGGCAGGGGGACTTGGCTACACCTTC	CASSERAGGLGYTF
TRBD2	NA	TRBV28	TRBJ2-1	TGTGCCAGCAGTTTATTTACTAGCGGGGGGGGCAATGAGCAGTTCTTC	CASSLFTSGGGNEQFF
TRBD2	NA	TRBV7-9	TRBJ2-7	TGTTCCAGCAGCTCTAGCGGAGTCCCCCTCGAGCAGTACTTC	CSSSSSGVPLEQYF
NA	NA	TRBV6-6	TRBJ2-3	TGTGCCAGCAGCCTCCGGGGGGCCGGTAACGCAGATACGCAGTATTTT	CASSLRGAGNADTQYF
NA	NA	TRBV19	TRBJ2-1	TGTGCCAGTAGTATCTCGGCTAGCTCCTACAATGAGCAGTTCTTC	CASSISASSYNEQFF
NA	NA	TRBV30	TRBJ2-1	TGTGCCTGGAGTGACAGCTCCTACAATGAGCAGTTCTTC	CAWSDSSYNEQFF
NA	NA	TRBV19	TRBJ2-7	TGTGCCAGTAGTATCGCGGCGGGCTACGAGCAGTACTTC	CASSIAAGYEQYF
NA	once	TRBV6-1	TRBJ1-2	TGTGCCAGCAGTGAAGTAAACAGGCTCGGTGGCTACACCTTC	CASSEVNRLGGYTF
TRBD1	NA	TRBV7-9	TRBJ1-1	TGTGCCAGCAGCTCCGGGACAGGGGGCACTGAAGCTTTCTTT	CASSSGTGGTEAFF
NA	few	TRBV7-9	TRBJ2-5	TGTGCCAGCAGCTCAGGAATGGAGACCCAGTACTTC	CASSSGMETQYF
NA	few	TRBV7-9	TRBJ2-7	TGTGCCAGCAGCCCCGTGGTTCCAGGGATGCGCGAGCAGTACTTC	CASSPVVPGMREQYF
NA	NA	TRBV27	TRBJ1-1	TGTGCCAGCAGTTTTGAAGGGGCGAGGACTGAAGCTTTCTTT	CASSFEGARTEAFF
NA	NA	TRBV27	TRBJ2-7	TGTGCCAGCAGTTCCACCCTCAGCGGGCGAAACTACGAGCAGTACTTC	CASSSTLSGRNYEQYF
NA	NA	TRBV11-1	TRBJ1-1	TGTGCCAGCAGCTCCCGGGCGGGAGGGAGTACTGAAGCTTTCTTT	CASSSRAGGSTEAFF
TRBD1	NA	TRBV4-2	TRBJ1-4	TGTGCCAGCAGCCGCCGCCCGGGACAGAGTAATGAAAAACTGTTTTTT	CASSRRPGQSNEKLFF
NA	NA	TRBV6-5	TRBJ1-2	TGTGCCAGCAGCCCTTTTAGAGGGGGTCATGGCTACACCTTC	CASSPFRGGHGYTF
TRBD2	few	TRBV7-2	TRBJ2-3	TGTGCCAGCAGGCTTGCGGGGGGGCCTGTAGATACGCAGTATTTT	CASRLAGGPVDTQYF
TRBD2	NA	TRBV14	TRBJ2-3	TGTGCCAGCAGCCTCCTACATGGGGGGGGAAGCACAGATACGCAGTATTTT	CASSLLHGGGSTDTQYF
NA	NA	TRBV5-5	TRBJ2-7	TGTGCCAGCAGCTACAGTTCGGATACAGGGAGTTACGAGCAGTACTTC	CASSYSSDTGSYEQYF
NA	NA	TRBV7-8	TRBJ2-3	TGTGCCAGCAGCTTAGTAGGCACAGATACGCAGTATTTT	CASSLVGTDTQYF
TRBD2	once	TRBV7-9	TRBJ2-5	TGTGCCAGCAGCTTTTATAGCGGGGGGTACCAAGAGACCCAGTACTTC	CASSFYSGGYQETQYF
NA	NA	TRBV6-6	TRBJ2-1	TGTGCCAGCAGTTCCACCAGACAGGCAGCCTACAATGAGCAGTTCTTC	CASSSTRQAAYNEQFF
TRBD2	NA	TRBV30	TRBJ2-3	TGTGCCTGGAGTTTAAGCGGGGGAACAGATACGCAGTATTTT	CAWSLSGGTDTQYF
NA	NA	TRBV6-1	TRBJ1-2	TGTGCCAGCAGTGAAGTGCGGATCCGGGACTATCATAACTATGGCTACACCTTC	CASSEVRIRDYHNYGYTF
NA	NA	TRBV19	TRBJ1-1	TGTGCCAGAGTGGTGAGGGGGACGGAAGAAGCTTTCTTT	CARVVRGTEEAFF
TRBD2	NA	TRBV4-2	TRBJ2-7	TGTGCCAGCAGCCAAGATCTGGGGGGCGGGGGGGCTAGCTACGAGCAGTACTTC	CASSQDLGGGGASYEQYF
TRBD1	few	TRBV2	TRBJ1-1	TGTGCCAGCACTTACAGGGGGACTGAAGCTTTCTTT	CASTYRGTEAFF
NA	NA	TRBV7-2	TRBJ1-3	TGTGCCAGCACTTCGGGGAGGGCTGGAAACACCATATATTTT	CASTSGRAGNTIYF
NA	once	TRBV6-6	TRBJ1-2	TGTGCCAGCAGGATGGACAGTCCCGCCCCCTTC	CASRMDSPAPF
NA	NA	TRBV5-1	TRBJ2-2	TGCGCCAGCAGCCCATTCACCGGGGAGCTGTTTTTT	CASSPFTGELFF
NA	NA	TRBV2	TRBJ1-2	TGTGCCAGCCGGTGGGGGGGCGAGGGCTACACCTTC	CASRWGGEGYTF
TRBD1	NA	TRBV10-3	TRBJ1-2	TGTGCCATCAGCGGGACAGTTAACTATGGCTACACCTTC	CAISGTVNYGYTF
NA	NA	TRBV9	TRBJ1-5	TGTGCCAGCAGCGCCTCCTCGGGAAATCAGCCCCAGCATTTT	CASSASSGNQPQHF
NA	NA	TRBV30	TRBJ2-7	TGTGCCTACAACAGGAATGGCTACGAGCAGTACTTC	CAYNRNGYEQYF